This T cell receptor beta chain was identified during a study of a mutant IDH1 vaccine in newly diagnosed glioma. Points from the study as a whole: Immune responses induced by the vaccine were seen in roughly 93% of patients, spanning multiple MHC alleles.

CDR1 is MNHNS and CDR2 is SASEGT in the germline V gene. The V and J ends lost 6 bases and 8 bases, in that order; junction bases with no gene match: 8. The CDR3 has 15 amino acids. Clones were sequenced by immunoSEQ multiplex PCR, and TCRdb holds only the in-frame ones, with some missing. The sample shows fewer than 45,000 clones, 80% to 90% of them seen only once. Specified time point: week 35, safety follow-up. A 20-mer mutant IDH1 peptide at 300 ug was injected subcutaneously with topical imiquimod. Relative to its sample, this clone is medium-sized. The antigen is undetermined. The specimen was PBMCs, collected from a glioma patient whose treatment included an IDH1 peptide vaccine. This receptor was identified in a man aged 35-49 years with glioma. The chain combines TRBV6-1 with TRBJ2-1; 12 positions match TRBD2. CDR3 coding DNA: TGTGCCAGCAGGGCACTAGCGGGAGGACTCGATGAGCAGTTCTTC. Translation: CASRALAGGLDEQFF.